Given below is one T cell receptor (beta chain) in context. Its antigen remains unidentified. These data belong to a study of T-cell memory formation after mild COVID-19. Study context: TCR clusters were largely donor specific. The study, taken as a whole, reports: A second wave of clones peaked on day 37, and their SARS-CoV-2 specificity went unconfirmed.

Via MiXCR, TCRdb re-called the 5' RACE reads, giving one row per CDR3 protein. Of roughly 350,000 distinct CDR3 sequences listed, around 27% are singletons. Germline lookup yields CDR1 SGHRS and CDR2 YFSETQ. Trimming cost V 0 bases and J 1 base, with 13 bases left between them. The CDR3 spans 16 residues. This sequence originates from an adult woman who had mild COVID-19 (a few samples of this study predate the infection). Cell type and time point are not known. The V gene is TRBV5-1, the J gene TRBJ1-1, with no clear D. The sequencing input was PBMCs or a T cell subset sorted from them (not recorded which). The chain's CDR3 is CASSLEGSAANTEAFF. The CDR3 DNA is TGCGCCAGCAGCTTGGAAGGGTCGGCAGCGAACACTGAAGCTTTCTTT.